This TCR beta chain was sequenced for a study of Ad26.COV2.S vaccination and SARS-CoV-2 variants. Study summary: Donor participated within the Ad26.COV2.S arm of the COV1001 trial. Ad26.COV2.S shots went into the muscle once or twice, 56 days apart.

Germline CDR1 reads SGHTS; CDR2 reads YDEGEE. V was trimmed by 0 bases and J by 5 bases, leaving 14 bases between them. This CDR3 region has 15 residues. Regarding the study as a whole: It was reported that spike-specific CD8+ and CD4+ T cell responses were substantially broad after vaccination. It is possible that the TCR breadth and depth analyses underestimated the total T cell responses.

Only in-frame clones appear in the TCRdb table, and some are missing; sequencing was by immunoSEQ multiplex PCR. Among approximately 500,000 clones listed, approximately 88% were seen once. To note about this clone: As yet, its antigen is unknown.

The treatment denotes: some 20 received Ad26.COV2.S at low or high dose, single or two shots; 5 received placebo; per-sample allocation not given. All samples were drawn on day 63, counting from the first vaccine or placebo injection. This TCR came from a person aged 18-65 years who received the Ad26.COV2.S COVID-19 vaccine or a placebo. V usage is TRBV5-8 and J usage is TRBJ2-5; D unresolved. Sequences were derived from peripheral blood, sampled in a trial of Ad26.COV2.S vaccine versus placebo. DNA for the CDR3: TGTGCCAGCAGCTTGGAGGTTTGGGGTAGGGAGACCCAGTACTTC. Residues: CASSLEVWGRETQYF.